In its sample, the clone carrying this T cell receptor beta chain was seen a few times. Its antigen is unidentified. The data are from a study of T-cell reconstitution after alpha-beta-depleted transplantation in children. Study-level results: Alpha-beta T cells present about two months after transplant were reported to originate from several hundred expanded graft clones. Diversity and T-cell counts at one year after transplant derived mostly from new T cells.

The CDR3 is 13 amino acids. The V and J ends lost 0 bases and 10 bases respectively, with 7 bases between them. A TCRbeta library incorporating unique molecular identifiers was prepared. TCRdb reprocessed the PCR reads via MiXCR and lists one record per CDR3 protein. The repertoire has hundreds of thousands of distinct CDR3 sequences, 10% to 15% of them found once; the top ten carry about 2%. The source of this sequence is a male patient under 18 who had a stem cell transplant for acute myeloid leukemia, so the T cells may come from the graft donor. Sequencing was performed on PBMCs, mostly from graft donor cells, taken 360 days after TCRalphabeta/CD19-depleted stem cell transplant. The chain couples TRBV12-3 or TRBV12-4 to TRBJ1-6; D remains unclear. The CDR3 is CASSLASGSPLHF. The CDR3 DNA sequence: TGTGCCAGCAGTTTAGCGTCGGGGTCACCCCTCCACTTT.